Listed here are 31 T cell receptor beta chains from one sample, sequenced in a study of Graves' ophthalmopathy and Graves' hyperthyroidism. From RNA, the CDR3 regions of TCR beta chains were amplified and sequenced. The library came from an HTBI-primed first-round RT-PCR and a second-round multiplex PCR. TCRdb fed the multiplex PCR reads into MiXCR, producing one record per CDR3 protein. Among 230,000 or so distinct CDR3 sequences, around 42% were seen once, and the ten largest hold roughly half. The sequencing sample was made of peripheral blood. Receptors were obtained from an adult man with Graves' ophthalmopathy.

CDR3 nucleotides: TGTGCCAGCAGTTTCCGGAGCAATCAGCCCCAGCATTTT. Translating it yields CASSFRSNQPQHF. The chain couples TRBV27 to TRBJ1-5; D ambiguous. The V gene's germline CDR1 is MNHEY and CDR2 SMNVEV (reference sequence). This CDR3 is 13 amino acids long. V was clipped by 3 bases and J by 1 base, with 4 bases between them.

This chain links TRBV9 with TRBJ2-6; 10 bases are shared with TRBD1. The junction had 5 bases not matched to a gene; V was cut back by 3 bases and J by 2 bases. The germline V gene has CDR1 SGDLS and CDR2 YYNGEE. This CDR3 region has 17 residues. The CDR3 nucleotides read TGTGCCAGCAGCGCAAGGGACAGGGGCACTGGGGCCAACGTCCTGACTTTC. Encoded protein: CASSARDRGTGANVLTF.

The CDR3 nucleotides read TGTGCCAGCAGTGAGCGGCTGGGGGGAGCGACTGAAGCTTTCTTT. Translated, it gives CASSERLGGATEAFF. The chain recombines TRBV2 with TRBJ1-1; TRBD1 is a possible D gene (5 bases). CDR3 length equals 15 residues. Germline CDR1 is SNHLY and CDR2 is FYNNEI. Deletions cut 3 bases from V and 5 bases from J, with 16 bases between.

V is TRBV28 and J is TRBJ1-1, with D hard to call. The V gene's germline CDR1 is MDHEN and CDR2 SYDVKM. The CDR3 contains 13 residues. V was cut by 5 bases and J by 1 base, with 8 bases left in between. CDR3 residues: CASSVAENTEAFF. In DNA, the CDR3 is TGTGCCAGCAGTGTTGCGGAGAACACTGAAGCTTTCTTT.

This clonotype was detected only a few times. The CDR3 is CATRGETQYF. CDR3 sequence (DNA): TGTGCTACTAGGGGGGAGACCCAGTACTTC. V and J are TRBV25-1 and TRBJ2-5; maybe TRBD1 (6 bases). The CDR3 sequence is 10 residues long. Germline lookup yields CDR1 MGHDK and CDR2 SYGVNS.

This chain connects TRBV6-5 to TRBJ2-2; D unclear. V was pared by 3 bases and J by 3 bases, with 11 bases between. The germline V gene has CDR1 MNHEY and CDR2 SVGAGI. This CDR3 has 15 amino acids. DNA for the CDR3: TGTGCCAGCAGTTATTGGCAGGCAGACACCGGGGAGCTGTTTTTT. Amino acid sequence: CASSYWQADTGELFF.

The rearrangement joins TRBV3-1 to TRBJ2-7, with 10 bases matching TRBD2. From germline, CDR1 is LGHDT and CDR2 YNNKEL (reference sequence). Unmatched junction bases numbered 6, after V lost 0 bases and J lost 7 bases. This CDR3 contains 15 residues. The CDR3 spells CASSQESGGAREQYF. The DNA for the CDR3 is TGTGCCAGCAGCCAAGAGAGCGGGGGGGCCAGGGAGCAGTACTTC.

The chain employs TRBV20-1 and TRBJ2-1; D possibly matches TRBD1 or TRBD2 (5 bases each). CDR3 length: 13 residues. The V end was cut by 4 bases, the J end by 5 bases, with 12 bases between. Germline CDR1 DFQATT, CDR2 SNEGSKA (reference sequence). CDR3 loop: CSAMGDQDNEQFF. CDR3 bases: TGCAGTGCTATGGGGGACCAAGACAATGAGCAGTTCTTC.

This clonotype was detected once. The junction does not match germline at one end; this may be a read error. The chain combines TRBV7-9 with TRBJ1-1; TRBD1 is a possible D gene (5 bases). CDR1 is SEHNR and CDR2 is FQNEAQ in the germline V gene (reference sequence). The CDR3 has 14 residues. As DNA, the CDR3 is TGTGCCAGCAGCTTGGGGGAAACGGACACCGAAGCTTTCTTT. It encodes CASSLGETDTEAFF.

CDR3 nucleotide sequence: TGTGCCAGCAGCTTGAACGAAGGTCAGCCCCAGCATTTT. Protein: CASSLNEGQPQHF. J is TRBJ1-5 and V is TRBV5-5; D is undetermined. Germline CDR1 is SGHKS and CDR2 is YYEKEE (reference sequence). The CDR3 length is 13 residues. V was trimmed by 1 base and J by 6 bases, leaving 8 bases between them.

This clonotype came up a few times. The V gene is TRBV2, the J gene TRBJ1-6, with D possibly matching TRBD1 (5 bases). V lost 0 bases, J lost 4 bases, and 13 bases lay in between. Germline assignment: CDR1 SNHLY and CDR2 FYNNEI. This CDR3 contains 17 residues. CDR3: CASSEALGQEYNSPLHF. The CDR3 DNA is TGTGCCAGCAGTGAAGCGCTGGGGCAGGAATATAATTCACCCCTCCACTTT.

V and J are TRBV7-3 and TRBJ1-2; TRBD1 is a possible D gene (6 bases). The V end lost 5 bases, the J end lost 4 bases, and 17 bases lay between the germline ends. The CDR3 totals 15 residues. The V gene's germline CDR1 is SGHTA and CDR2 FQGTGA. CDR3 sequence reads: CASSPEGQLGYGYTF. As DNA, the CDR3 is TGTGCCAGCAGCCCCGAAGGACAGCTAGGCTATGGCTACACCTTC.

The chain couples TRBV27 to TRBJ1-2, with D unresolved. CDR3 size: 16 residues. Trimming cost V 3 bases and J 2 bases, with 16 bases left between them. Germline V gene sequence: CDR1 MNHEY, CDR2 SMNVEV (reference sequence). CDR3 nucleotides: TGTGCCAGCAGTTTTGAGCACTCGGGAGCGAACTATGGCTACACCTTC. Translated: CASSFEHSGANYGYTF.

This clonotype was recorded only once. The chain couples TRBV7-3 to TRBJ2-7; perhaps TRBD1 as D (6 bases). V lost 5 bases and J 7 bases, leaving 15 bases between the germline ends. This CDR3 spans 13 amino acids. Germline assignment: CDR1 SGHTA and CDR2 FQGTGA. CDR3 sequence: CASSPTGSGEQYF. The CDR3 region has the DNA TGTGCCAGCAGCCCTACAGGGTCCGGGGAGCAGTACTTC.

CDR3 sequence reads: CASSLGQGRSPLHF. The CDR3 coding sequence is TGTGCCAGCAGCTTGGGTCAGGGGCGTTCACCCCTCCACTTT. The V call is TRBV9, the J call TRBJ1-6, with D tentatively TRBD1 (6 bases). This CDR3 comprises 14 residues. CDR1 SGDLS and CDR2 YYNGEE come from the germline V gene. The ends were cut back, 4 bases at V and 9 bases at J, with 14 bases in the middle.

This clonotype was counted only a few times. The chain joins TRBV6-5 to TRBJ2-5; D could derive from TRBD1 or TRBD2 (5 bases each). This CDR3 region has 15 residues. Trimming pared 8 bases from V and 7 bases from J, leaving 23 bases between. Germline loops: CDR1 MNHEY, CDR2 SVGAGI. CDR3 region: CASSPGQNSQLTQYF. As DNA, the CDR3 is TGTGCCAGCTCCCCGGGGCAGAATAGTCAACTGACCCAGTACTTC.

This chain joins TRBV7-9 and TRBJ1-2; the match to TRBD1 covers 12 bases. Germline CDR1 SEHNR, CDR2 FQNEAQ (reference sequence). The CDR3 sequence is 17 residues long. The ends lost 4 bases at V and 7 bases at J; junction bases unmatched: 13. The CDR3, as DNA: TGTGCCAGCAGCTCCTACCGACTCCGGGACAGGGGGCTTGGCTACACCTTC. The encoded protein is CASSSYRLRDRGLGYTF.

This clonotype was found a few times. V and J are TRBV9 and TRBJ2-7, with 9 bases fitting TRBD1. Trimming removed 0 bases from V and 5 bases from J; junction bases left unmatched: 3. The germline gives CDR1 SGDLS, CDR2 YYNGEE. The CDR3 is 14 residues long. CDR3 DNA sequence: TGTGCCAGCAGCGTAGACAGGGGGCTTCACGAGCAGTACTTC. This translates into CASSVDRGLHEQYF.

This clonotype was counted many times. The chain couples TRBV24-1 to TRBJ2-7; a weak D match, TRBD1 (6 bases). V lost 9 bases, J lost 1 base, and 12 bases lay in between. The length of the CDR3 is 13 residues. Germline V gene data show CDR1 as KGHDR and CDR2 as SFDVKD. CDR3 coding DNA: TGTGCCACCGCCGGGACACCTTCCTACGAGCAGTACTTC. This encodes CATAGTPSYEQYF.

The gene calls are TRBV20-1 and TRBJ1-5; D gene unclear. Germline V gives CDR1 DFQATT, CDR2 SNEGSKA (reference sequence). The V end lost 4 bases, the J end lost 2 bases, and 15 bases lay between the germline ends. The CDR3 length is 15 residues. DNA of the CDR3: TGCAGTGCTACTATAGACTTGAGAGGCAATCAGCCCCAGCATTTT. This encodes CSATIDLRGNQPQHF.

V gene TRBV2 combines with J gene TRBJ1-3; D uncertain. The CDR3 is made up of 13 amino acids. Trimming left V 4 bases short and J 8 bases short, with 12 bases between. Germline CDR1 is SNHLY and CDR2 is FYNNEI. The CDR3 sequence is CASSVSAEYTIYF. The DNA of the CDR3 is TGTGCCAGCAGTGTCTCGGCGGAATACACCATATATTTT.

The chain has TRBV3-1 and TRBJ1-2; D gene unclear. The CDR3 is 13 amino acids. Germline-derived CDR1 and CDR2 are LGHDT and YNNKEL (reference sequence). Trimming removed 2 bases at V and 6 bases at J, with 10 bases between. The CDR3: CASSQNWENGYTF. The DNA for the CDR3 is TGTGCCAGCAGCCAAAATTGGGAGAATGGCTACACCTTC. The whole variable domain, filled in from reference TRBV3-1 and TRBJ1-2, reads DTAVSQTPKYLVTQMGNDKSIKCEQNLGHDTMYWYKQDSKKFLKIMFSYNNKELIINETVPNRFSPKSPDKAHLNLHINSLELGDSAVYFCASSQNWENGYTFGSGTRLTVV.

As concerns this clonotype: At one end the junction does not follow the germline gene, possibly because of a read error. This rearrangement joins TRBV20-1 to TRBJ2-5, with D possibly called TRBD1 or TRBD2 (6 bases each). The CDR3 totals 12 residues. Germline CDR1 DFQATT, CDR2 SNEGSKA (reference sequence). CDR3 DNA: TGCAGTGCTGAGGGGGGCCAAGGGACCCAGTACTTC. Translated, it gives CSAEGGQGTQYF.

The genes are TRBV7-9 and TRBJ2-5; D is tentatively TRBD1 or TRBD2 (5 bases each). The CDR3 has 14 residues. Trimming pared 6 bases from V and 1 base from J, leaving 12 bases between. From germline, CDR1 is SEHNR and CDR2 FQNEAQ (reference sequence). CDR3 protein: CASSRDGFQETQYF. The CDR3 DNA follows: TGTGCCAGCAGTCGGGACGGGTTCCAAGAGACCCAGTACTTC.

This clonotype was seen a few times. CDR3: CASSVAPDSRSGANVLTF. CDR3 bases: TGTGCCAGCAGCGTAGCCCCTGACAGCCGCTCTGGGGCCAACGTCCTGACTTTC. The V call is TRBV9, the J call TRBJ2-6, with D possibly TRBD1 on 5 matching bases. The germline V gene has CDR1 SGDLS and CDR2 YYNGEE. The CDR3 sequence is 18 residues long. Trimming pared 0 bases from V and 0 bases from J, leaving 13 bases between. The full variable domain, completed using reference TRBV9 and TRBJ2-6, is DSGVTQTPKHLITATGQRVTLRCSPRSGDLSVYWYQQSLDQGLQFLIQYYNGEERAKGNILERFSAQQFPDLHSELNLSSLELGDSALYFCASSVAPDSRSGANVLTFGAGSRLTVL.

This clonotype was found a few times. This chain links TRBV29-1 with TRBJ2-7; D not resolved. Deletions cut 3 bases from V and 3 bases from J, with 6 bases between. Germline CDR1 and CDR2: SQVTM and ANQGSEA. The CDR3 is 11 amino acids. CDR3: CSVDLGYEQYF. In DNA form, the CDR3 reads TGCAGCGTTGACTTGGGCTACGAGCAGTACTTC.

V is TRBV11-2 and J is TRBJ2-7, with D possibly TRBD2 on 7 matching bases. CDR3 size: 15 residues. V lost 1 base to trimming and J lost 2 bases, with 12 bases between them. Germline V lookup: CDR1 SGHAT, CDR2 FQNNGV. This chain's CDR3 is CASSLAGEGAYEQYF. CDR3 DNA: TGTGCCAGCAGCTTAGCAGGGGAGGGGGCCTACGAGCAGTACTTC.

The chain joins TRBV6-5 to TRBJ2-7; TRBD1 matches at 7 bases. V was pared by 2 bases and J by 3 bases, with 10 bases of the junction left unmatched. The CDR3 extends over 16 amino acids. CDR1 and CDR2 from the germline V gene are MNHEY and SVGAGI. The CDR3: CASSYKRGQGIYEQYF. CDR3 coding DNA: TGTGCCAGCAGTTACAAGAGGGGGCAAGGGATCTACGAGCAGTACTTC.

This clonotype was recorded once. The chain links TRBV7-2 to TRBJ2-7; 9 nucleotides match TRBD2. Losses at the gene ends were 2 bases for V and 7 bases for J; bases not matched to a gene: 15. The CDR3 consists of 17 residues. Per the germline V gene, CDR1 is SGHTA and CDR2 is FQGNSA. CDR3 nucleotide sequence: TGTGCCAGCAGCTTATTTCGTAGAGCGGGGGGCGAGATGGAGCAGTACTTC. Protein product: CASSLFRRAGGEMEQYF.

The CDR3 sequence: CASSIRDGSYEQYF. CDR3 coding DNA: TGTGCCAGTAGTATCCGGGACGGATCCTACGAGCAGTACTTC. V and J are TRBV19 and TRBJ2-7, with D tentatively TRBD1 or TRBD2 (5 bases each). This CDR3 comprises 14 residues. Between the trimmed V and J ends, which lost 3 bases and 1 base, there was a span of 10 bases. CDR1 is LNHDA, CDR2 SQIVND, per germline (reference sequence).

The sample holds a few counts of this clonotype. This chain uses TRBV14 with TRBJ2-7, with D hard to call. The CDR3 loop spans 15 amino acids. Germline CDR1 reads SGHDN; CDR2 reads FVKESK. The V and J ends lost 3 bases and 2 bases respectively, with 14 bases between them. The CDR3 DNA reads as TGTGCCAGCAGCCACGAGACCGTAGAAACCTACGAGCAGTACTTC. Its protein product is CASSHETVETYEQYF.